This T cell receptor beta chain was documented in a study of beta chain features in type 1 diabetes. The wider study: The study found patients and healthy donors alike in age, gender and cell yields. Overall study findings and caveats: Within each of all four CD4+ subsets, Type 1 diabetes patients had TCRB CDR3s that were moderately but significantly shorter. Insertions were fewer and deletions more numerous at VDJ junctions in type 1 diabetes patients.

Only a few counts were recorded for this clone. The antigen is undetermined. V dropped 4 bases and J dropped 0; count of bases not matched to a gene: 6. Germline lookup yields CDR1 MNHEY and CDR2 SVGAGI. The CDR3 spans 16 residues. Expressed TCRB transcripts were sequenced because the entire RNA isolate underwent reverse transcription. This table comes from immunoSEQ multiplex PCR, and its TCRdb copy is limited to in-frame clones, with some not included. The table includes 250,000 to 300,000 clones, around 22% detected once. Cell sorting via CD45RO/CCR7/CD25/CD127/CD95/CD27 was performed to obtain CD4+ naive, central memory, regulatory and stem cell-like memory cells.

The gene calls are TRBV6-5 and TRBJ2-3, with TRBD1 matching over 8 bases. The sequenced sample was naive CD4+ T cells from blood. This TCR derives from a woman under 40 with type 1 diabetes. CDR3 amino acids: CASSSQGQASTDTQYF. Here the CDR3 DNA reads TGTGCCAGCAGTTCCCAGGGACAGGCGAGCACAGATACGCAGTATTTT.